This T cell receptor beta chain was profiled in a study of T cell repertoires in cytomegalovirus infection. Study-wide context: An indication of both CMV infection and matching HLA type came from public TCR beta signatures.

A single record per CDR3 protein comes from TCRdb applying MiXCR to the reads. The table includes some 900,000 distinct CDR3 sequences, roughly 33% detected once. CDR1 is SEHNR, CDR2 FQNEAQ, per germline (reference sequence). The CDR3 consists of 16 residues. The V and J ends lost 5 bases and 6 bases, in that order; junction bases with no gene match: 9. Study-wide findings and caveats: HLA-C-restricted CMV-specific TCR beta clonotypes were dominant in the ex vivo response.

This clonotype was recorded a few times. Its matching antigen is unknown. Here the sequenced sample was cultured CD8+ T cells from PBMCs, taken from culture after CMV antigen stimulation. This TCR was recovered from a human donor in good health (CMV status not recorded). Some clones in this sample may be carry-over from other donors' samples. The chain couples TRBV7-9 to TRBJ1-6; 8 nucleotides line up with TRBD1. The CDR3 region is CASSPRGQGSNSPLHF. Here the CDR3 DNA reads TGTGCCAGCAGCCCCAGGGGGCAGGGGAGTAATTCACCCCTCCACTTT.